This T cell receptor (beta chain) comes out of a study of T cell responses to AZD1222 COVID-19 vaccine. Sequencing was performed with immunoSEQ multiplex PCR; in TCRdb, only in-frame clones are kept and a portion is missing. The sample includes around 130,000 clones, over 75% of them seen just once. On this clone: No antigen is known for it.

Findings of the study overall: Clonal diversity was possibly underestimated, and the donors were mostly white British, with more females. Among vaccine-associated CD4 TCRs, coverage spanned spike, with dominance at 160-218 and 743-854.

Sequenced here: peripheral blood, sampled 28 days after the second dose of the MenACWY control vaccine. The clonotype was recovered from an adult who received the MenACWY meningococcal vaccine as a control.

This chain's CDR3 is CASRVGTGGRGEQFF. In DNA form, the CDR3 reads TGCGCCAGCAGGGTCGGGACAGGGGGCAGGGGTGAGCAGTTCTTC. The chain couples TRBV5-1 to TRBJ2-1; 12 bases align to TRBD1. CDR3 length: 15 residues. J gave up 9 bases and V 5 bases, and 9 bases lay outside the gene matches. CDR1 is SGHRS, CDR2 YFSETQ, per germline.